The 10 T cell receptor beta chains given below trace back to one sample, sequenced in a study of cytomegalovirus exposure and HLA in healthy donors. The study ran its PCR with 60 Vbeta and 13 Jbeta primers. TCRdb keeps only in-frame clones here, not all; method: immunoSEQ multiplex PCR. The sample holds over 150,000 clones, roughly 85% seen once. Sequencing was done on a sample of PBMCs. These TCRs come from a man aged 35 to 55 in good health and CMV-seronegative.

This clone was detected a few times. The V and J genes are TRBV27 and TRBJ2-2; possible D gene TRBD1, 6 bases. V gave up 7 bases and J gave up 0 bases, with 15 bases separating them. Germline V lookup: CDR1 MNHEY, CDR2 SMNVEV (reference sequence). The CDR3 extends over 16 amino acids. CDR3 sequence reads: CASTPRGFANTGELFF. CDR3 nucleotides: TGTGCCAGCACCCCTAGGGGGTTCGCGAACACCGGGGAGCTGTTTTTT.

The sample holds a few counts of this clone. The chain carries TRBV4-1 and TRBJ1-6; D is possibly TRBD1 (6 bases). In germline, CDR1 is MGHRA, CDR2 YSYEKL. This CDR3 region has 15 residues. Trimming shortened V by 0 bases and J by 7 bases, and 10 bases separated the two germline ends. CDR3 sequence reads: CASSQDQGPNSPLHF. The CDR3 nucleotides are TGCGCCAGCAGCCAAGACCAGGGGCCGAATTCACCCCTCCACTTT.

V gene TRBV20-1 combines with J gene TRBJ1-1; D not resolved. The CDR3 spans 11 residues. V was cut by 3 bases and J by 7 bases, with 9 bases left in between. Germline CDR1 is DFQATT and CDR2 is SNEGSKA (reference sequence). CDR3: CSASRGVEAFF. The CDR3, as DNA: TGCAGTGCTAGTCGGGGTGTTGAAGCTTTCTTT.

J is TRBJ2-3 and V is TRBV4-1, with a tentative D call TRBD2 (6 bases). The CDR3 is 14 residues long. V was shortened by 3 bases and J by 0 bases, with 7 bases between the two germline ends. Germline V gene sequence: CDR1 MGHRA, CDR2 YSYEKL. The CDR3 DNA is TGCGCCAGCAGCCAGGGACTTAGCACAGATACGCAGTATTTT. This gives the protein CASSQGLSTDTQYF.

The rearrangement uses TRBV2 and TRBJ1-3, with D unresolved. With 6 bases removed from V and 0 bases from J, the gap between germline ends came to 18 bases. Germline V gene data show CDR1 as SNHLY and CDR2 as FYNNEI. The CDR3 covers 17 residues. The CDR3 is CASSPRSAVGSGNTIYF. CDR3 nucleotides: TGTGCCAGCAGCCCCCGGTCGGCGGTGGGCTCTGGAAACACCATATATTTT.

The genes are TRBV6-1 and TRBJ2-1, with D possibly TRBD2 on 6 matching bases. V dropped 4 bases and J dropped 9 bases, with 22 bases sitting between them. This CDR3 is 16 amino acids long. Germline V gives CDR1 MNHNS, CDR2 SASEGT. CDR3 DNA sequence: TGTGCCAGCAGTGGACTTGGGCCCTGGCGGGATAGTGAGCAGTTCTTC. This sequence encodes CASSGLGPWRDSEQFF.

The chain has TRBV27 and TRBJ2-7, with D possibly matching TRBD2 (6 bases). V lost 6 bases and J lost 0, with 12 bases in between. CDR1 is MNHEY, CDR2 SMNVEV, per germline (reference sequence). The CDR3 sequence is 14 residues long. Written as DNA, the CDR3 is TGTGCCAGCAGCCGCGGGGTAGTCTCCTACGAGCAGTACTTC. This sequence encodes CASSRGVVSYEQYF.

CDR3 DNA: TGTGCCAGCAGCTCGGGCCCCACGGGATCCTACGAGCAGTACTTC. Translating gives CASSSGPTGSYEQYF. This rearrangement joins TRBV11-3 to TRBJ2-7; D is possibly TRBD2 (5 bases). Germline loops: CDR1 SGHNT, CDR2 YENEEA. V was trimmed by 4 bases and J by 1 base, leaving 14 bases between them. The CDR3 runs 15 residues.

The rearrangement links TRBV7-9 to TRBJ2-5; D remains unclear. Germline-derived CDR1 and CDR2 are SEHNR and FQNEAQ (reference sequence). The length of the CDR3 is 12 residues. Trimming removed 5 bases at V and 5 bases at J, with 9 bases between. CDR3 in DNA: TGTGCCAGCAGCCATAGCTGGGAGACCCAGTACTTC. Amino acid sequence: CASSHSWETQYF.

V usage is TRBV4-1 and J usage is TRBJ2-7; D may be TRBD2 (5 bases). This CDR3 spans 16 amino acids. V was clipped by 4 bases and J by 1 base, with 17 bases between them. Per germline, CDR1 MGHRA and CDR2 YSYEKL. The CDR3 region has the DNA TGCGCCAGCAGCCCAGGACCGGGGTCTAGTTCCTACGAGCAGTACTTC. Its translation: CASSPGPGSSSYEQYF.